This T cell receptor beta chain came from a study of cytomegalovirus exposure and HLA in healthy donors. Regarding the study as a whole: It was about 150 TCR beta chains that were listed as cytomegalovirus-associated.

Researchers ran the PCR with 60 Vbeta and 13 Jbeta primers. Clones were read by immunoSEQ multiplex PCR, and TCRdb kept only the in-frame ones, dropping some. The data contain 95,000 to 130,000 clones, 79% of them singletons. In the case of this clone: What it binds is unknown.

Per germline, CDR1 LNHNV and CDR2 YYDKDF (reference sequence). V dropped 1 base and J dropped 8 bases, with 17 bases sitting between them. The CDR3 extends over 15 amino acids. This TCR was sampled from a man between 25 and 39 years old in good health and CMV-seropositive. Input material: PBMCs. This chain uses TRBV15 with TRBJ1-2; weak D call: TRBD1 (6 bases). CDR3 in amino acids: CATSRGTGTQGGYTF. Here the CDR3 DNA reads TGTGCCACCAGCAGAGGAACCGGGACCCAGGGGGGCTACACCTTC. Combining the CDR3 with reference TRBV15 and TRBJ1-2 gives the whole variable domain DAMVIQNPRYQVTQFGKPVTLSCSQTLNHNVMYWYQQKSSQAPKLLFHYYDKDFNNEADTPDNFQSRRPNTSFCFLDIRSPGLGDTAMYLCATSRGTGTQGGYTFGSGTRLTVV.